The subject of this entry is one T cell receptor beta chain. This clone was observed a few times. The antigen it binds to is not known. Within one base of it there is no much larger clone, and no base qualities were kept. The record originates from a study of blood T cell repertoires in COVID-19 (dated by TCRdb to the early 2020s). Study-wide context: Collaborator samples came from the United States, Italy and Spain and covered acute and convalescent phases of COVID-19. The prospective study material was composed of cDNA or gDNA derived from T cells, B-cell-depleted T cells, or PBMCs. Deeply sampled blood TCRbeta repertoires from subjects exposed to, actively infected with, or recovered from COVID-19 were included in the dataset. The repertoires were released in a freely available public database meant as a resource for research on the immune response to SARS-CoV-2. Samples came from the ongoing ImmuneRACE study (first 160 participants) plus 1,254 subjects from 6 global collaborators. A de-identified subject ID, COVID-19 status, age in years and sex were almost always included in the sample metadata. Where HLA class I and class II types were available, the types were taken from metadata supplied by the sample provider, not from assay-based typing. The study at large found these results: The quantity of clinical and demographic metadata differed by source and by participant and was supplied without curation.

TCRbeta CDR3 regions were amplified from genomic DNA using the immunoSEQ Assay, a bias-controlled multiplex PCR. For the original study's pipeline: Within the assay, amplification of reference gene primers was used to estimate how many nucleated cells each sample contained. Sequence reads were collapsed and filtered to measure the absolute abundance of every unique TCRbeta CDR3 rearrangement. For each sample, productive Simpson clonality was calculated as the square root of Simpson's diversity index across productive rearrangements. TCRdb's version of the immuneACCESS table is confined to in-frame rearrangements and falls short of the full clone set. An unresolved V gene accounts for under half of the shortfall where checked; the remainder is of unknown origin. The DNA was the basis for D and trimming; V, J and clone size are from that table. For this sample there are about 210,000 clones; approximately 81% appear just once. The ten largest clones capture more than 9% of the sample.

One collaborating source in Seattle enrolled patients during active infection and followed them longitudinally through the course of disease. Collaborating institutions collected whole blood in K2EDTA tubes following their own protocols. For TCRbeta analysis, collaborators shipped samples in one of three forms: frozen whole blood, isolated PBMCs, or DNA extracted from either of those sample types. The origin of this receptor is a woman older than 75 with COVID-19, enrolled during active disease. What was sequenced was peripheral blood.

The sequenced DNA is TGTGCCAGCAGCCGAGGAGACACCATATATTTT. Its translation is CASSRGDTIYF. The chain uses TRBV7-2 and TRBJ1-3; no D gene call is confident. CDR1 and CDR2 (SGHTA, FQGNSA) derive from the germline V gene. The CDR3 contains 11 residues, cysteine and phenylalanine counted. Just the 33-base CDR3 DNA is kept, in frame starting at base 1. V loses 5 bases of germline sequence and J loses 8 bases, and the interval between the two ends is 7 bases. The CDR3 plus the reference TRBV7-2 and TRBJ1-3 genes for the other parts give the full variable domain: GAGVSQSPSNKVTEKGKDVELRCDPISGHTALYWYRQSLGQGLEFLIYFQGNSAPDKSGLPSDRFSAERTGGSVSTLTIQRTQQEDSAVYLCASSRGDTIYFGEGSWLTVV.